The 7 T cell receptor beta chains below come from one sample, sequenced in a study of blood T cell repertoires in COVID-19 (dated by TCRdb to the early 2020s). Libraries came from the immunoSEQ multiplex PCR assay. TCRdb provides this immuneACCESS table in a form limited to in-frame rearrangements. Some clones are lacking; in checked studies, under half of them reflect an unresolved V gene, and why the rest are absent is not known. Here the sample has about 210,000 clones; approximately 80% occur a single time. Jointly, the top ten make up around 8.9% of the sample. Sequenced: PBMCs or T cells enriched from blood (not recorded which). The receptors here all came from a woman aged 50 to 60 with acute COVID-19.

This clone has a single count. The rearrangement links TRBV18 to TRBJ2-1; 10 nucleotides agree with TRBD2. The CDR3 length is 16 residues. CDR1 and CDR2 from the germline V gene are KGHSH and LQKENI. V lost 3 bases, J lost 3 bases, and 5 bases stayed unmatched. The CDR3 DNA sequence: TGTGCCAGCTCACCCCTTCTAGCGGGAGTCTACAATGAGCAGTTCTTC. Translated, it gives CASSPLLAGVYNEQFF.

This sequence joins TRBV4-1 and TRBJ1-1; maybe TRBD1 (5 bases). Looked up from germline, CDR1 is MGHRA and CDR2 is YSYEKL. The CDR3 consists of 14 residues. Between the trimmed V and J ends, which lost 6 bases and 5 bases, there was a span of 16 bases. The CDR3 protein is CASRKGRDGTEAFF. CDR3 in DNA: TGCGCCAGCAGAAAAGGCAGGGATGGGACTGAAGCTTTCTTT.

A remark on this clone: The junction does not match germline at one end; this may be a read error. The chain couples TRBV29-1 to TRBJ1-1; no definite D call. This CDR3 is 12 amino acids long. Germline CDR1 and CDR2: SQVTM and ANQGSEA. CDR3: CSVKEGNTEAFF. The CDR3 nucleotides read TGCAGCGTTAAAGAGGGCAACACTGAAGCTTTCTTT.

The count of this clone is one. V and J are TRBV9 and TRBJ1-2; 7 bases agree with TRBD1. The V and J ends lost 0 bases and 6 bases, in that order; junction bases with no gene match: 5. In germline, CDR1 is SGDLS, CDR2 YYNGEE. The CDR3 loop spans 14 amino acids. The CDR3 coding sequence is TGTGCCAGCAGCGTAGAGGGACAGCAGAATGGCTACACCTTC. Its protein is CASSVEGQQNGYTF. Variable domain in full (rest from reference TRBV9 and TRBJ1-2): DSGVTQTPKHLITATGQRVTLRCSPRSGDLSVYWYQQSLDQGLQFLIQYYNGEERAKGNILERFSAQQFPDLHSELNLSSLELGDSALYFCASSVEGQQNGYTFGSGTRLTVV.

This clone came up once. The V call is TRBV7-3, the J call TRBJ2-1, with 13 bases that match TRBD2. Germline V lookup: CDR1 SGHTA, CDR2 FQGTGA. CDR3 length: 15 residues. J lost 4 bases, V lost 5 bases, and 2 bases had no gene match. The CDR3 bases are TGTGCCAGCAGCCAGGGACTAGCGGGATACAATGAGCAGTTCTTC. Translating it yields CASSQGLAGYNEQFF.

This chain links TRBV9 with TRBJ2-5; 8 bases map to TRBD1. The CDR3 is made up of 14 amino acids. Unmatched junction bases numbered 10, after V lost 3 bases and J lost 9 bases. The germline gives CDR1 SGDLS, CDR2 YYNGEE. CDR3 residues: CASSAGTGLLAQYF. The CDR3 bases are TGTGCCAGCAGCGCCGGGACAGGCCTATTGGCCCAGTACTTC.

This chain uses TRBV20-1 with TRBJ1-5; D gene unclear. The CDR3 has 15 residues. Germline lookup yields CDR1 DFQATT and CDR2 SNEGSKA (reference sequence). The V and J ends lost 3 bases and 0 bases respectively, with 12 bases between them. CDR3 residues: CSASPGRISNQPQHF. CDR3 sequence (DNA): TGCAGTGCTAGTCCCGGCAGGATTAGCAATCAGCCCCAGCATTTT.